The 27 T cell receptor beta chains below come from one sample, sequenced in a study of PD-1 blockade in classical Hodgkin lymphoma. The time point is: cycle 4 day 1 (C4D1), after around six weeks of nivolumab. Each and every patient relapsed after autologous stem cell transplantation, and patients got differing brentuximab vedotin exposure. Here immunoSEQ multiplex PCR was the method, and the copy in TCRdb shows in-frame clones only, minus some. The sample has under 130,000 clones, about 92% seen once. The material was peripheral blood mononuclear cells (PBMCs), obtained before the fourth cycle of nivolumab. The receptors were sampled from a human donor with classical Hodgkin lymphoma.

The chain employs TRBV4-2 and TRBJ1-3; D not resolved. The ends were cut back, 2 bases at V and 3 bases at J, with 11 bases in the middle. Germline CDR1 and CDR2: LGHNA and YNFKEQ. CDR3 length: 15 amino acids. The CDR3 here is CASSQRFSDGNTIYF. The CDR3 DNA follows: TGTGCCAGCAGCCAAAGGTTTTCAGATGGAAACACCATATATTTT.

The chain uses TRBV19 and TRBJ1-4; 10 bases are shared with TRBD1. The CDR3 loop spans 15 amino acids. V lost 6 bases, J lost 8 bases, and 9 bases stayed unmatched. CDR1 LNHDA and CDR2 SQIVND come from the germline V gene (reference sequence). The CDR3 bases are TGTGCCAGTAGGGGATCCGGGACAGGGGAAGAAAAACTGTTTTTT. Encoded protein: CASRGSGTGEEKLFF.

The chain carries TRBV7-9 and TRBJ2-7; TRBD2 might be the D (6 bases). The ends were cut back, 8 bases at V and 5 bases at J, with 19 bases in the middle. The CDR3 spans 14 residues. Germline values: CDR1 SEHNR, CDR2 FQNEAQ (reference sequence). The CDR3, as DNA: TGTGCCAGCGTCCGGGACTGGACACCGGACGAGCAGTACTTC. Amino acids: CASVRDWTPDEQYF.

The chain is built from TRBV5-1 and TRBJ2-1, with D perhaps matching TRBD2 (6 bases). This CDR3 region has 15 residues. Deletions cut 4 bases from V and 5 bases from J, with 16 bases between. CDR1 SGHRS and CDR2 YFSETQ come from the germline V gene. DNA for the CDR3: TGCGCCAGCAGCCACGGGACTGTCGGTCACAATGAGCAGTTCTTC. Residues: CASSHGTVGHNEQFF.

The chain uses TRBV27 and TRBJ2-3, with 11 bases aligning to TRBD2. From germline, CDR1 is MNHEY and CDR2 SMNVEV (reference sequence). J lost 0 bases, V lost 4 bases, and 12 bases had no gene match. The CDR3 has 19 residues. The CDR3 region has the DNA TGTGCCAGCAGTTCTTATTGGGGACTAGCGGCAGGAAGCACAGATACGCAGTATTTT. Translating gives CASSSYWGLAAGSTDTQYF.

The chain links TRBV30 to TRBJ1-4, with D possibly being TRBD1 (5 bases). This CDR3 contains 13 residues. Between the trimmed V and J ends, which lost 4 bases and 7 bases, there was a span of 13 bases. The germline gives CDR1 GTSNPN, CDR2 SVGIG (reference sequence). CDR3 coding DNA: TGTGCCTGGACGCCCGAAGGGACTGAAAAACTGTTTTTT. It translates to CAWTPEGTEKLFF. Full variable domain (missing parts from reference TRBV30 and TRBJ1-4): SQTIHQWPATLVQPVGSPLSLECTVEGTSNPNLYWYRQAAGRGLQLLFYSVGIGQISSEVPQNLSASRPQDRQFILSSKKLLLSDSGFYLCAWTPEGTEKLFFGSGTQLSVL.

The CDR3 region has the DNA TGTGCCAGCAGTGTTGGGACTAGAGCTTCAGATACGCAGTATTTT. Its translation: CASSVGTRASDTQYF. The chain combines TRBV6-4 with TRBJ2-3; 8 bases match TRBD2. With V trimmed by 4 bases and J by 4 bases, 7 bases remained unmatched. This CDR3 is 15 amino acids long. Germline lookup yields CDR1 MRHNA and CDR2 SNTAGT.

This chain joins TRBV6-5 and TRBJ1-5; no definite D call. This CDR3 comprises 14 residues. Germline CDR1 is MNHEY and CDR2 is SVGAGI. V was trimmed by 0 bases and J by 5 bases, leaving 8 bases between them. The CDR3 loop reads CASSYSGRDQPQHF. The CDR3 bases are TGTGCCAGCAGTTACTCTGGACGGGATCAGCCCCAGCATTTT.

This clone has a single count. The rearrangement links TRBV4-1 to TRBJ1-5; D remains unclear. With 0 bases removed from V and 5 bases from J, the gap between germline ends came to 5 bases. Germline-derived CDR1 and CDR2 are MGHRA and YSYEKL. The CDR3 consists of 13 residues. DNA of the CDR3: TGCGCCAGCAGCCAAGATATTTATCAGCCCCAGCATTTT. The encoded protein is CASSQDIYQPQHF.

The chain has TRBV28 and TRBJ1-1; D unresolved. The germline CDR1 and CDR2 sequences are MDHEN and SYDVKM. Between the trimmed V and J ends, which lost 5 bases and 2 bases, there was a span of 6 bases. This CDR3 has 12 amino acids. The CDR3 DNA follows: TGTGCCAGCAGTACCCACAACACTGAAGCTTTCTTT. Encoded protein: CASSTHNTEAFF.

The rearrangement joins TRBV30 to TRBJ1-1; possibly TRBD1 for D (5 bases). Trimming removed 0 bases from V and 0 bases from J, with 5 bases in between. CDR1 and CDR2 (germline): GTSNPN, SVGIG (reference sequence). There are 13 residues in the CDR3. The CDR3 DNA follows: TGTGCCTGGAGTGTAGGGGTGAACACTGAAGCTTTCTTT. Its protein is CAWSVGVNTEAFF.

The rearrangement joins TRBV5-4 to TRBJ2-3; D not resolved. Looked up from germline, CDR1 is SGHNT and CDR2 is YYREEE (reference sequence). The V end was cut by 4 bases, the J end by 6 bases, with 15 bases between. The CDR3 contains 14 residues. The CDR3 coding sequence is TGTGCCAGCAGCCCGTTCGGATTGGGGGATACGCAGTATTTT. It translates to CASSPFGLGDTQYF.

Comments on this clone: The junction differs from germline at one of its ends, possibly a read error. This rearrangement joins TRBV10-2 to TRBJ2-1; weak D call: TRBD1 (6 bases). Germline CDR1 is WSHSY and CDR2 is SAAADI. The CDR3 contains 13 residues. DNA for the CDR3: TGCGCCAGCAGCGATACAGGGTACAGTGAGCAGTTCTTC. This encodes CASSDTGYSEQFF.

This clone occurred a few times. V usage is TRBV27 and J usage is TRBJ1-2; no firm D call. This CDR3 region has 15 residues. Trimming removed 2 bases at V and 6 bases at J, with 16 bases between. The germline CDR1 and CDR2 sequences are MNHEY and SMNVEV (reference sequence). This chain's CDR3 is CASSLERGRTHGYTF. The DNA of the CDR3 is TGTGCCAGCAGTTTAGAGCGCGGCCGGACCCATGGCTACACCTTC.

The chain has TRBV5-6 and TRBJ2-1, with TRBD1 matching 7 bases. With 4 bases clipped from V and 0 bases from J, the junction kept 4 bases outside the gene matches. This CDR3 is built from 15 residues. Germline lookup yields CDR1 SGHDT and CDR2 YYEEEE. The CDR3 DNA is TGTGCCAGCAGCAAACGGGACAGCTCCTACAATGAGCAGTTCTTC. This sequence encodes CASSKRDSSYNEQFF.

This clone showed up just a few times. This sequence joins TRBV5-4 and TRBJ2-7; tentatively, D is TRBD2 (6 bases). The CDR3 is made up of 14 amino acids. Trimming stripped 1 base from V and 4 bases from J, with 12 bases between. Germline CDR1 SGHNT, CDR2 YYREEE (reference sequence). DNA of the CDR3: TGTGCCAGCAGCTTGATGTCTAGCGTATACGAGCAGTACTTC. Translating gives CASSLMSSVYEQYF.

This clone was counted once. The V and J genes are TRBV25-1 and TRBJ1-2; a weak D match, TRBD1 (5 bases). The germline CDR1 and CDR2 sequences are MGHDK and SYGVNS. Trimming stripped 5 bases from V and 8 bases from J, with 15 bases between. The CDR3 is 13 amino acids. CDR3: CASSLTDSGGYTF. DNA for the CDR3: TGTGCCAGCAGTCTCACCGACTCAGGGGGCTACACCTTC.

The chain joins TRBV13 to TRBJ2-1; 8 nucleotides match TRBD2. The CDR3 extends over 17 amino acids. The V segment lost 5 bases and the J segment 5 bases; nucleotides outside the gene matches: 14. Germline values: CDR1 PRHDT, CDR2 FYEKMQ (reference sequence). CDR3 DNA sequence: TGTGCCAGCAGCGCGCGATCCTGGACTAGCCCTAACAATGAGCAGTTCTTC. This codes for CASSARSWTSPNNEQFF.

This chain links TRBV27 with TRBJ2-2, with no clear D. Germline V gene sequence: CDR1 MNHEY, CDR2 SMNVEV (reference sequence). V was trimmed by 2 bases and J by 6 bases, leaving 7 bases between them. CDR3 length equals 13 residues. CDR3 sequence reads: CASSLGRAGELFF. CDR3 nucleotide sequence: TGTGCCAGCAGTTTAGGACGGGCCGGGGAGCTGTTTTTT.

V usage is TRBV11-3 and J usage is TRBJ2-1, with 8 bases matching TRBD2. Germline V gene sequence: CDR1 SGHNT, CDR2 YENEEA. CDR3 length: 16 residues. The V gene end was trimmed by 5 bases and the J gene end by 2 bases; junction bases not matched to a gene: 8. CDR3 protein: CASSPRGAGAYNEQFF. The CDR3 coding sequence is TGTGCCAGCAGCCCGAGGGGAGCGGGAGCCTACAATGAGCAGTTCTTC.

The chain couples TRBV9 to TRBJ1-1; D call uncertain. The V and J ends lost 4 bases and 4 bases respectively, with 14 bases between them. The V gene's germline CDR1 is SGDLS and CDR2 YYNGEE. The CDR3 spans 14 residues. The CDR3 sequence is CASSPQLGVTEAFF. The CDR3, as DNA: TGTGCCAGCAGCCCCCAACTCGGAGTCACTGAAGCTTTCTTT.

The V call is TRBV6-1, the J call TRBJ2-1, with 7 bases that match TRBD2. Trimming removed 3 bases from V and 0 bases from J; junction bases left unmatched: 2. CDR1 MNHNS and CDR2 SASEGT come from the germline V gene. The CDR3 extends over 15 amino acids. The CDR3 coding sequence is TGTGCCAGCAGTGAGCGGGAGTACTCCTACAATGAGCAGTTCTTC. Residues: CASSEREYSYNEQFF.

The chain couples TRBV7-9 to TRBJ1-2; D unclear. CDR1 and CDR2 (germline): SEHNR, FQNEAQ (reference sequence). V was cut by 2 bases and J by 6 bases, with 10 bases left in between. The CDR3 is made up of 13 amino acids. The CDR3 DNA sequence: TGTGCCAGCAGCTTAATGGGTGGAGATGGCTACACCTTC. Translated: CASSLMGGDGYTF.

Here the CDR3 DNA reads TGTGCCAGCATCTTTACCGGGACAGGGAGCTCCTACGAGCAGTACTTC. Translating gives CASIFTGTGSSYEQYF. The V and J genes are TRBV2 and TRBJ2-7, with 9 bases fitting TRBD1. Trimming cost V 7 bases and J 0 bases; bases outside gene matches: 10. CDR1 is SNHLY, CDR2 FYNNEI, per germline. This CDR3 has 16 amino acids.

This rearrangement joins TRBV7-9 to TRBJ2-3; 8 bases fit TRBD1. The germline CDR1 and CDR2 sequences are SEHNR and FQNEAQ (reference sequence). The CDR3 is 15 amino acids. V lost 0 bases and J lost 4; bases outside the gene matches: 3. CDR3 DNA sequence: TGTGCCAGCAGCTTAGCTTCAGGGGGCCCAGATACGCAGTATTTT. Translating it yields CASSLASGGPDTQYF.

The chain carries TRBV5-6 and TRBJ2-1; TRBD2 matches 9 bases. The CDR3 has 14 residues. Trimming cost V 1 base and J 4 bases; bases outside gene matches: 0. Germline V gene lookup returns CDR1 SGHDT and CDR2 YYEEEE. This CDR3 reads CASSLLAGYNEQFF. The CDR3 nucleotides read TGTGCCAGCAGCTTGCTAGCGGGGTACAATGAGCAGTTCTTC.

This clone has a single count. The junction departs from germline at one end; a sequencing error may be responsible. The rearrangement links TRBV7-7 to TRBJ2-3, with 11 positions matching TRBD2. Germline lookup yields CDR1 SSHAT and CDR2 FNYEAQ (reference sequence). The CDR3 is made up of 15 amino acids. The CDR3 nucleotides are TGTGCTAGCAGCGCCTCTAGCGGGAGGATAGATACGCAGTATTTT. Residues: CASSASSGRIDTQYF.